The 29 T cell receptor beta chains given below trace back to one sample, sequenced in a study of blood T cell repertoires in COVID-19. Profiled with immunoSEQ multiplex PCR; TCRdb holds only in-frame clones, not every one. The data contain roughly 360,000 clones, more than 65% of them singletons. The specimen was peripheral blood. The receptors come from a human donor with acute or convalescent COVID-19. The donor label of this sample is uncertain.

V and J are TRBV5-1 and TRBJ2-3; no definite D call. Germline V lookup: CDR1 SGHRS, CDR2 YFSETQ. V gave up 1 base and J gave up 0 bases, with 9 bases separating them. CDR3 size: 15 residues. The CDR3 sequence: CASSLMRHSTDTQYF. The CDR3 DNA reads TGCGCCAGCAGCTTGATGCGTCATAGCACAGATACGCAGTATTTT.

This clone was seen a handful of times. The chain joins TRBV7-9 to TRBJ1-5; the D is unclear. Germline V gene sequence: CDR1 SEHNR, CDR2 FQNEAQ (reference sequence). The CDR3 has 16 amino acids. V shed 0 bases and J shed 1 base, with 10 bases lying between them. The CDR3 spells CASSLASGVSNQPQHF. The CDR3 nucleotides are TGTGCCAGCAGCTTAGCATCCGGGGTGAGCAATCAGCCCCAGCATTTT.

CDR3 in amino acids: CASSPPAGGYTF. Written as DNA, the CDR3 is TGTGCCAGCAGCCCCCCGGCAGGAGGCTACACCTTC. The chain uses TRBV3-1 (or the pseudogene TRBV3-2) and TRBJ1-2; D uncertain. There are 12 residues in the CDR3. CDR1 and CDR2 from the germline V gene are LGHDT and YNNKEL (reference sequence). The V end was cut by 4 bases, the J end by 8 bases, with 11 bases between.

Points on this clone: Other DNA sequences of this sample code for an identical CDR3. The V and J genes are TRBV30 and TRBJ2-1; D is ambiguous. This CDR3 comprises 11 residues. Trimming removed 3 bases from V and 7 bases from J, with 7 bases in between. Germline CDR1 is GTSNPN and CDR2 is SVGIG (reference sequence). The CDR3 nucleotides read TGTGCCTGGAGCCTCGGTAATGAGCAGTTCTTC. It is translated as CAWSLGNEQFF.

The chain has TRBV3-1 (or the pseudogene TRBV3-2) and TRBJ1-2; 8 nucleotides agree with TRBD1. V was pared by 2 bases and J by 7 bases, with 18 bases of the junction left unmatched. CDR1 is LGHDT and CDR2 is YNNKEL in the germline V gene (reference sequence). The CDR3 sequence is 18 residues long. The CDR3 DNA reads TGTGCCAGCAGCCAAAGGCTGCGGGGACAGGCAACTTTCGGTGGCTACACCTTC. Protein: CASSQRLRGQATFGGYTF.

The gene calls are TRBV14 and TRBJ1-1; D is unclear. The germline V gene has CDR1 SGHDN and CDR2 FVKESK. Trimming pared 2 bases from V and 2 bases from J, leaving 6 bases between. The CDR3 spans 13 residues. The CDR3 region has the DNA TGTGCCAGCAGCCAAATCTTTAACACTGAAGCTTTCTTT. Translated, it gives CASSQIFNTEAFF.

The V call is TRBV30, the J call TRBJ2-7; D is uncertain. The germline CDR1 and CDR2 sequences are GTSNPN and SVGIG (reference sequence). The CDR3 extends over 13 amino acids. The CDR3 spells CAVDSPSGLEQYF. As DNA, the CDR3 is TGTGCTGTCGACTCTCCCTCTGGTCTCGAGCAGTACTTC.

The V and J genes are TRBV5-1 and TRBJ1-1; D is unresolved. With 1 base removed from V and 1 base from J, the gap between germline ends came to 11 bases. This CDR3 region has 15 residues. Germline V gene sequence: CDR1 SGHRS, CDR2 YFSETQ. The CDR3 region has the DNA TGCGCCAGCAGCTTGTTCCCCGGGGAGAACACTGAAGCTTTCTTT. Its translation: CASSLFPGENTEAFF.

This clone was recorded a few times. The rearrangement links TRBV29-1 to TRBJ1-1, with D possibly TRBD1 on 6 matching bases. Looked up from germline, CDR1 is SQVTM and CDR2 is ANQGSEA. The ends were cut back, 6 bases at V and 0 bases at J, with 11 bases in the middle. This CDR3 has 13 amino acids. In nucleotides, the CDR3 is TGCAGCGTGGTTAGGACAGTGAACACTGAAGCTTTCTTT. It codes for CSVVRTVNTEAFF.

The CDR3 sequence is CASSSGTVGYTF. The DNA for the CDR3 is TGTGCCAGCAGCTCCGGAACAGTCGGCTACACCTTC. The chain couples TRBV7-8 to TRBJ1-2; D gene uncertain. CDR1 is SGHVS and CDR2 is FQNEAQ in the germline V gene. The V end lost 4 bases, the J end lost 8 bases, and 11 bases lay between the germline ends. The CDR3 length is 12 residues.

The V gene is TRBV5-5, the J gene TRBJ2-5; 14 bases fit TRBD2. Germline loops: CDR1 SGHKS, CDR2 YYEKEE (reference sequence). V was pared by 3 bases and J by 4 bases, with 11 bases of the junction left unmatched. The CDR3 extends over 18 amino acids. This CDR3 reads CASSYTGTSGGRRETQYF. The DNA of the CDR3 is TGTGCCAGCAGCTATACCGGGACTAGCGGGGGTAGGCGAGAGACCCAGTACTTC.

This clone was recorded many times. The chain recombines TRBV2 with TRBJ1-1; D might be TRBD1 (5 bases). Germline V gene lookup returns CDR1 SNHLY and CDR2 FYNNEI. The CDR3 runs 14 residues. V gave up 7 bases and J gave up 4 bases, with 16 bases separating them. The CDR3 protein is CASKFRQLSTEAFF. CDR3 bases: TGTGCCAGCAAGTTTCGACAGTTGAGCACTGAAGCTTTCTTT.

The rearrangement links TRBV29-1 to TRBJ1-2, with 8 bases matching TRBD1. This CDR3 is 12 amino acids long. CDR1 and CDR2 (germline): SQVTM, ANQGSEA. V lost 7 bases and J lost 8; bases outside the gene matches: 9. The CDR3 bases are TGCAGCGCACCTGACAGGGGACACGGCTACACCTTC. As protein: CSAPDRGHGYTF.

The chain recombines TRBV18 with TRBJ1-2, with D unresolved. CDR3 length: 17 amino acids. Trimming cost V 6 bases and J 3 bases, with 23 bases left between them. CDR1 is KGHSH, CDR2 LQKENI, per germline. This CDR3 is CASSARNSGKNHYGYTF. The CDR3 DNA reads as TGTGCCAGCTCCGCACGAAATTCGGGGAAAAACCACTATGGCTACACCTTC.

This chain uses TRBV5-4 with TRBJ1-2; D unresolved. The ends were cut back, 2 bases at V and 4 bases at J, with 9 bases in the middle. Germline CDR1 is SGHNT and CDR2 is YYREEE (reference sequence). This CDR3 region has 13 residues. CDR3 loop: CASSFKAGYGYTF. DNA of the CDR3: TGTGCCAGCAGCTTTAAGGCAGGCTATGGCTACACCTTC.

This chain uses TRBV30 with TRBJ2-6; D is uncertain. The V end was cut by 5 bases, the J end by 3 bases, with 5 bases between. CDR1 GTSNPN and CDR2 SVGIG come from the germline V gene (reference sequence). The CDR3 length is 12 residues. The CDR3 coding sequence is TGTGCCTGGGGCGGTGGGGCCAACGTCCTGACTTTC. Translation gives CAWGGGANVLTF.

The chain combines TRBV14 with TRBJ2-1; D remains ambiguous. The CDR3 covers 13 residues. V was trimmed by 0 bases and J by 9 bases, leaving 9 bases between them. Germline loops: CDR1 SGHDN, CDR2 FVKESK. CDR3: CASSQDLRSEQFF. The CDR3 nucleotides are TGTGCCAGCAGCCAAGATCTGAGAAGTGAGCAGTTCTTC.

CDR3 nucleotides: TGTGCCAGCAGTGAACACAGGGGTAGCTATGGCTACACCTTC. Translated, it gives CASSEHRGSYGYTF. J is TRBJ1-2 and V is TRBV6-1; 7 positions match TRBD1. The CDR3 contains 14 residues. The V gene's germline CDR1 is MNHNS and CDR2 SASEGT. Trimming removed 2 bases from V and 4 bases from J; junction bases left unmatched: 4.

Only a few counts were recorded for this clone. The chain combines TRBV18 with TRBJ1-2, with TRBD1 matching 10 bases. After removal of 3 bases from V and 7 bases from J, the junction contained 2 bases not matched to a gene. The CDR3 is 13 amino acids. Germline lookup yields CDR1 KGHSH and CDR2 LQKENI. The CDR3 bases are TGTGCCAGCTCACCCGGGACAGGGGTTGGCTACACCTTC. This encodes CASSPGTGVGYTF.

This chain connects TRBV14 to TRBJ1-2; D is unresolved. Trimming cost V 4 bases and J 2 bases, with 8 bases left between them. Germline V CDR1 and CDR2: SGHDN, FVKESK. The CDR3 is made up of 13 amino acids. In DNA form, the CDR3 reads TGTGCCAGCAGCCCCGCGTTAAACTATGGCTACACCTTC. It specifies CASSPALNYGYTF.

Written as DNA, the CDR3 is TGTGCCAGCTCACCTTCCCAGGTTGAGACCCAGTACTTC. Translating gives CASSPSQVETQYF. This chain uses TRBV18 with TRBJ2-5; D remains unclear. The V gene lost 3 bases and the J gene lost 5 bases, with 10 bases spanning the gap. Looked up from germline, CDR1 is KGHSH and CDR2 is LQKENI. This CDR3 comprises 13 residues.

This rearrangement joins TRBV5-1 to TRBJ2-1; TRBD2 aligns across 7 bases. With V trimmed by 1 base and J by 3 bases, 7 bases remained unmatched. The CDR3 runs to 16 residues. Germline CDR1 is SGHRS and CDR2 is YFSETQ. CDR3 in DNA: TGCGCCAGCAGCTTGAGCGAACTAGCGCACTACAATGAGCAGTTCTTC. Translating it yields CASSLSELAHYNEQFF.

The chain uses TRBV29-1 and TRBJ2-3; 11 bases fit TRBD1. The length of the CDR3 is 15 residues. Germline CDR1 and CDR2: SQVTM and ANQGSEA. V lost 7 bases to trimming and J lost 0 bases; unmatched junction nucleotides: 6. DNA for the CDR3: TGCAGCGCAGGACAGGGGGCAGCTAGCACAGATACGCAGTATTTT. It encodes CSAGQGAASTDTQYF.

The count of this clone is one. The CDR3 region is CASSQGDTSYLQYF. The CDR3 DNA follows: TGCGCCAGCAGCCAGGGGGACACCTCCTACTTGCAGTACTTC. The chain carries TRBV5-1 and TRBJ2-7, with 7 bases fitting TRBD1. There are 14 residues in the CDR3. Germline CDR1 is SGHRS and CDR2 is YFSETQ. V was clipped by 4 bases and J by 9 bases; unmatched bases: 13.

This sequence joins TRBV18 and TRBJ2-3; a weak D match, TRBD1 (5 bases). This CDR3 contains 14 residues. Germline-derived CDR1 and CDR2 are KGHSH and LQKENI. The V end lost 3 bases, the J end lost 1 base, and 8 bases lay between the germline ends. The CDR3 DNA reads as TGTGCCAGCTCACCCCAGGGCCGCACAGATACGCAGTATTTT. It yields the protein CASSPQGRTDTQYF.

The V and J genes are TRBV4-1 and TRBJ2-1; tentatively, D is TRBD1 (5 bases). This CDR3 is 15 amino acids long. Trimming shortened V by 1 base and J by 5 bases, and 12 bases separated the two germline ends. In germline, CDR1 is MGHRA, CDR2 YSYEKL. CDR3 DNA sequence: TGCGCCAGCAGCCAAGCCTGGGCAGGGAACAATGAGCAGTTCTTC. Translating gives CASSQAWAGNNEQFF.

J is TRBJ2-1 and V is TRBV27, with 7 bases identical to TRBD1. The CDR3 spans 14 residues. With 3 bases clipped from V and 9 bases from J, the junction kept 8 bases outside the gene matches. Per germline, CDR1 MNHEY and CDR2 SMNVEV (reference sequence). CDR3 residues: CASSFRGQPREQFF. In nucleotides, the CDR3 is TGTGCCAGCAGTTTCCGGGGACAGCCGCGTGAGCAGTTCTTC.

The chain employs TRBV6-6 and TRBJ1-1; TRBD1 is a possible D gene (5 bases). Trimming took off 7 bases at V and 0 bases at J, with 12 bases between the two ends. The CDR3 has 14 residues. Germline V gives CDR1 MNHNY, CDR2 SVGAGI (reference sequence). The DNA for the CDR3 is TGTGCCAGCAAAGAAGGGGCGGTGAACACTGAAGCTTTCTTT. Translating gives CASKEGAVNTEAFF.

The chain has TRBV7-2 and TRBJ1-3; D is unclear. Deletions cut 5 bases from V and 1 base from J, with 15 bases between. Germline CDR1 and CDR2: SGHTA and FQGNSA. This CDR3 comprises 16 residues. CDR3 loop: CASSPINPTSGNTIYF. The CDR3 bases are TGTGCCAGCAGCCCCATTAATCCAACTTCTGGAAACACCATATATTTT.